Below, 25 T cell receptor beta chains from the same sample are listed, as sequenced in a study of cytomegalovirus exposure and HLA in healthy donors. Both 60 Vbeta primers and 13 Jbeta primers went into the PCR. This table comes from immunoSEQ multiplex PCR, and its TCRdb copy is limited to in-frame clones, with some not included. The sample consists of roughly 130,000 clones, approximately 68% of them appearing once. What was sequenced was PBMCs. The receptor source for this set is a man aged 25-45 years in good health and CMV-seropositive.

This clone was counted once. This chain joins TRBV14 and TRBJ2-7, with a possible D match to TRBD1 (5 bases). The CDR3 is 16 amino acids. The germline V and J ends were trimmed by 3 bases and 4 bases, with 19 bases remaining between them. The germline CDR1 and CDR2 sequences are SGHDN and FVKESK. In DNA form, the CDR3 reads TGTGCCAGCAGCCAGAATGAATGGGCCAGGGATTACGAGCAGTACTTC. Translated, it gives CASSQNEWARDYEQYF.

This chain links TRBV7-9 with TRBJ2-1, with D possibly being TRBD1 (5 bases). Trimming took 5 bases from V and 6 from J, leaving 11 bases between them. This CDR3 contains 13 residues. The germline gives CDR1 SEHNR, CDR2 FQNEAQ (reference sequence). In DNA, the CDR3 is TGTGCCAGCAGCAGCAGGGTCGGCAATGAGCAGTTCTTC. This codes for CASSSRVGNEQFF.

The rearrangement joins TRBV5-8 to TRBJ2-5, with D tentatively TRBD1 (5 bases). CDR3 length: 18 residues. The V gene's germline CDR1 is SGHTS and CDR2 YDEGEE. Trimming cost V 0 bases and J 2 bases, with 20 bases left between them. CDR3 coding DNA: TGTGCCAGCAGCTTGGTAAAGGGGTTGAACTCCCTTCAAGAGACCCAGTACTTC. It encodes CASSLVKGLNSLQETQYF.

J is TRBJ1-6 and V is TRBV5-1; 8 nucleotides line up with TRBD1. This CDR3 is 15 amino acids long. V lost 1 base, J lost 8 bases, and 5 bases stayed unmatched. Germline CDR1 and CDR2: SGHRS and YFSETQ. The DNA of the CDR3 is TGCGCCAGCAGCTTGTTTTCAGGGGGCGATTCACCCCTCCACTTT. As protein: CASSLFSGGDSPLHF.

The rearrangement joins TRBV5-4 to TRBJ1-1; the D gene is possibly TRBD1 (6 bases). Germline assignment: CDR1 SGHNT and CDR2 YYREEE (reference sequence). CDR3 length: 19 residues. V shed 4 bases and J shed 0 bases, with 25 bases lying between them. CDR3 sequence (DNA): TGTGCCAGCAGCCCGCACCAAATCGACAGGCCCCCTTTGAACACTGAAGCTTTCTTT. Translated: CASSPHQIDRPPLNTEAFF. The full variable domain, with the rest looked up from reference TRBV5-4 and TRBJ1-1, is ETGVTQSPTHLIKTRGQQVTLRCSSQSGHNTVSWYQQALGQGPQFIFQYYREEENGRGNFPPRFSGLQFPNYSSELNVNALELDDSALYLCASSPHQIDRPPLNTEAFFGQGTRLTVV.

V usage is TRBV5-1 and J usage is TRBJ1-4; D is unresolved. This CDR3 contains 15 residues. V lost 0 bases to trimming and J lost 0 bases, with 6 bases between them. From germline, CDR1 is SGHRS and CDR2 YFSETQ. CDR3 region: CASSLGPATNEKLFF. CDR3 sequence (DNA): TGCGCCAGCAGCTTGGGTCCCGCAACTAATGAAAAACTGTTTTTT.

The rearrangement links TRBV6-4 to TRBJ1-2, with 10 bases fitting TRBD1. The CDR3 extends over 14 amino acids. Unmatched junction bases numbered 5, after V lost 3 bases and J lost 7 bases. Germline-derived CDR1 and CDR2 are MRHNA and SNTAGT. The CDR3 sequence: CASSESRDRGGYTF. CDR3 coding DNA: TGTGCCAGCAGTGAATCCCGGGACAGGGGTGGCTACACCTTC.

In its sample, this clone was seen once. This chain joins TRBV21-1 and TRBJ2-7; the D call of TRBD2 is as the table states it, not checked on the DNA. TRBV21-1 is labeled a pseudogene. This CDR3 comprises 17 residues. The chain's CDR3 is CASSKGATGTSTHEQYF. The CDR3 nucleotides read TGTGCCAGCAGCAAAGGGGCAACCGGGACTTCCACTCACGAGCAGTACTTC.

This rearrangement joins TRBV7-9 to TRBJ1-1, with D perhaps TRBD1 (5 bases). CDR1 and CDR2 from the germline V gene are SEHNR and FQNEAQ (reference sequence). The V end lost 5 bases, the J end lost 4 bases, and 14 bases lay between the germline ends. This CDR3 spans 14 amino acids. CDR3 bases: TGTGCCAGCAGCATGTTTCAGGGTGGCACTGAAGCTTTCTTT. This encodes CASSMFQGGTEAFF.

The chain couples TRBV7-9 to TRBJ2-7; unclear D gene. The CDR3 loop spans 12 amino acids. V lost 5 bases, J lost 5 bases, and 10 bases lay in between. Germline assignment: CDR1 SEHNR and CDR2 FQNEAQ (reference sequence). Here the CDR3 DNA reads TGTGCCAGCAGCAAAGCACCGGACGAGCAGTACTTC. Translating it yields CASSKAPDEQYF.

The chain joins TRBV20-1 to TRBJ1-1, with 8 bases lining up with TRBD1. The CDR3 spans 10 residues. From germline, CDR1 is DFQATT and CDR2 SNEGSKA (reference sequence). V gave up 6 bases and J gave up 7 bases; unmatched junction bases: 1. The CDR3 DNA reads TGCAGTGCAGACAGGGGTGAAGCTTTCTTT. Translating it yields CSADRGEAFF.

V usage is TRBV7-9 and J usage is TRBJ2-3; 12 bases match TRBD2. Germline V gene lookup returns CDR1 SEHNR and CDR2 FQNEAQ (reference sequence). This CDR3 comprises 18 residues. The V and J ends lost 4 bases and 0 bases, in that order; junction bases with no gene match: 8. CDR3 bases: TGTGCCAGCAGCTCCAGTCAGGGACTAGCGGGTAGCACAGATACGCAGTATTTT. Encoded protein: CASSSSQGLAGSTDTQYF.

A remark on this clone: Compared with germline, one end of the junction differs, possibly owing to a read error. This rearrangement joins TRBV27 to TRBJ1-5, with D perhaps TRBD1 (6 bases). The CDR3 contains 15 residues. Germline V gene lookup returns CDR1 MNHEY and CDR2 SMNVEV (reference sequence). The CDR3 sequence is CASSLNRESNQLQHF. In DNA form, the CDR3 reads TGTGCCAGCAGTTTAAACAGGGAAAGCAATCAGCTCCAGCATTTT.

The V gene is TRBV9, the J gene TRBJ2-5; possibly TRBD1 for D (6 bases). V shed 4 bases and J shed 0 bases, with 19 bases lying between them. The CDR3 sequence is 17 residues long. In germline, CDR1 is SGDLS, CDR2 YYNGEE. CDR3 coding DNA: TGTGCCAGCAGCCCCCATGGGGGACACTCGTACCAAGAGACCCAGTACTTC. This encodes CASSPHGGHSYQETQYF. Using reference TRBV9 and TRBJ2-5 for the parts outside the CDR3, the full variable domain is DSGVTQTPKHLITATGQRVTLRCSPRSGDLSVYWYQQSLDQGLQFLIQYYNGEERAKGNILERFSAQQFPDLHSELNLSSLELGDSALYFCASSPHGGHSYQETQYFGPGTRLLVL.

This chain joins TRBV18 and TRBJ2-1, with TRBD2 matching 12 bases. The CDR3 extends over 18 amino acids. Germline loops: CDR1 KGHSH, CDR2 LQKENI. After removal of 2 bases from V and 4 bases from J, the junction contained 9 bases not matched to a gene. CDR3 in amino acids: CASSPTDAGTSGYNEQFF. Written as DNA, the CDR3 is TGTGCCAGCTCACCAACTGATGCCGGGACTAGCGGGTACAATGAGCAGTTCTTC.

DNA of the CDR3: TGTGCCAGCAGCCCCAGGGTGGTCCCCTACGAGCAGTACTTC. This encodes CASSPRVVPYEQYF. The J gene is TRBJ2-7, the V gene TRBV7-9, with a possible D match to TRBD1 (5 bases). Trimming removed 5 bases at V and 2 bases at J, with 13 bases between. This CDR3 has 14 amino acids. Germline lookup yields CDR1 SEHNR and CDR2 FQNEAQ (reference sequence).

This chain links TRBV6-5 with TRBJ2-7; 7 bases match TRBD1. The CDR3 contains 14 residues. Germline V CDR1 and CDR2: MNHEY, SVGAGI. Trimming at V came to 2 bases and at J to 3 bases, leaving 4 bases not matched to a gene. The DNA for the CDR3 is TGTGCCAGCAGTTACGTCGCAGGGGGCTACGAGCAGTACTTC. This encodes CASSYVAGGYEQYF.

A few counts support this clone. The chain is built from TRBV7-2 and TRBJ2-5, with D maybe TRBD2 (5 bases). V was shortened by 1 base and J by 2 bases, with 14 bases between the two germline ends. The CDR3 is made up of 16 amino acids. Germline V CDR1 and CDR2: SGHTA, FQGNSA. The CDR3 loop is CASSLGLSGSQETQYF. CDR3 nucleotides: TGTGCCAGCAGCTTAGGCTTAAGCGGCTCACAAGAGACCCAGTACTTC.

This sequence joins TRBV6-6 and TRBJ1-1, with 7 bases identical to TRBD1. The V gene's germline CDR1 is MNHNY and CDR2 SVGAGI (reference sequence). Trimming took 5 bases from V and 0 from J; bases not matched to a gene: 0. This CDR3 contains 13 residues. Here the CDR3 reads CASSTGVNTEAFF. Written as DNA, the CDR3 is TGTGCCAGCAGTACAGGGGTGAACACTGAAGCTTTCTTT.

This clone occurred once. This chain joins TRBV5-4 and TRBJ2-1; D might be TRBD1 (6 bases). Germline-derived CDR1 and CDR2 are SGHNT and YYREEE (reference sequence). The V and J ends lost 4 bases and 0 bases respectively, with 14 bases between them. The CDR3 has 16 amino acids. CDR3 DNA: TGTGCCAGCAGCCCCGAAGCGGACAGCTCCTACAATGAGCAGTTCTTC. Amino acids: CASSPEADSSYNEQFF.

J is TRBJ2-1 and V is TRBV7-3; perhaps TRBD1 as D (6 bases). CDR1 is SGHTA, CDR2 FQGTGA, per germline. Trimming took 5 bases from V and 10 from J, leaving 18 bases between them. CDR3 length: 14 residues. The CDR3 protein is CASSRSGGPNEQFF. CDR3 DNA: TGTGCCAGCAGCCGTTCTGGGGGCCCCAACGAGCAGTTCTTC.

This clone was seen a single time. The CDR3 reads CASSIEHTDNGYTF. Written as DNA, the CDR3 is TGTGCCAGTAGTATAGAACACACGGACAATGGCTACACCTTC. This chain uses TRBV19 with TRBJ1-2, with D possibly TRBD1 on 5 matching bases. Trimming cost V 0 bases and J 6 bases, with 11 bases left between them. CDR1 and CDR2 (germline): LNHDA, SQIVND (reference sequence). The CDR3 is made up of 14 amino acids.

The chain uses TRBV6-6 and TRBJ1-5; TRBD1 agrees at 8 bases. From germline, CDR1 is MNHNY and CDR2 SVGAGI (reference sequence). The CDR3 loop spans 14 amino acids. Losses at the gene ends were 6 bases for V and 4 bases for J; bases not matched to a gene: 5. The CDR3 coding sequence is TGTGCCAGCAGAGAGGACAGGGCGAATCAGCCCCAGCATTTT. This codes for CASREDRANQPQHF.

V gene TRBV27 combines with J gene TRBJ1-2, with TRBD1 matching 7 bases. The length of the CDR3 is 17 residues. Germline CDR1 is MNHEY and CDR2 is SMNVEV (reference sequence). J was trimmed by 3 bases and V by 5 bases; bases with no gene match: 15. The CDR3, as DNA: TGTGCCAGCAGTCGGGATGGGGACAGCCTGCTTTACTATGGCTACACCTTC. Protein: CASSRDGDSLLYYGYTF.

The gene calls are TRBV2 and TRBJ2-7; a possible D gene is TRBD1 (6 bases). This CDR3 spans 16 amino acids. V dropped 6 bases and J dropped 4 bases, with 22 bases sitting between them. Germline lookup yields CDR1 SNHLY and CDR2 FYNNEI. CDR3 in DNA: TGTGCCAGCAGCGCCTTGAGGGGGTTGACACCTTACGAGCAGTACTTC. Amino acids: CASSALRGLTPYEQYF.